These T cell receptor beta chains were read from a single sample in a study of cytomegalovirus exposure and HLA in healthy donors. The protocol was immunoSEQ multiplex PCR, while the TCRdb copy is restricted to in-frame clones and leaves out a portion. This sample has roughly 150,000 clones, with about three quarters found just once. Sequences were obtained from PBMCs. These TCRs come from a male donor in good health and CMV-seronegative. Both conserved end residues are part of each CDR3. Each record gives: clone size, V gene, J gene, D gene, CDR3 protein, CDR3 DNA. A D gene is named only where the DNA matches it firmly. Some rows mark clone size as missing; the rest say once, few, many or name a class of expanded clone.

>.|TRBV29-1|TRBJ2-7|TRBD1
CSATDRESEQYF
TGCAGCGCCACGGACAGGGAGTCAGAGCAGTACTTC
>.|TRBV7-3|TRBJ2-7|TRBD1
CASLDRSPYEQYF
TGTGCCAGCTTGGACAGGTCTCCCTACGAGCAGTACTTC
>.|TRBV7-2|TRBJ2-7|.
CASSPAYEQYF
TGTGCCAGCAGCCCCGCCTACGAGCAGTACTTC
>.|TRBV5-4|TRBJ2-7|TRBD2
CASSQGTSGYEQYF
TGTGCCAGCAGCCAAGGGACTAGCGGCTACGAGCAGTACTTC
>.|TRBV5-4|TRBJ2-1|TRBD2
CASSFYGRGYNEQFF
TGTGCCAGCAGCTTTTACGGGAGGGGTTACAATGAGCAGTTCTTC
>.|TRBV29-1|TRBJ2-2|TRBD2
CSVAGTSGATRGGELFF
TGCAGCGTTGCCGGGACTAGCGGAGCAACCCGGGGGGGGGAGCTGTTTTTT
>.|TRBV7-2|TRBJ1-2|TRBD1
CASSRDRGDGYGYTF
TGTGCCAGCAGCCGAGACAGGGGAGACGGCTATGGCTACACCTTC
>once|TRBV6-8|TRBJ2-7|TRBD2
CASHHCGGLASSYEQYF
TGTGCCAGCCACCATTGTGGCGGACTAGCGAGCTCCTACGAGCAGTACTTC
>.|TRBV4-3|TRBJ2-7|.
CASSQGGGASYEQYF
TGCGCCAGCAGCCAAGGGGGCGGGGCGTCCTACGAGCAGTACTTC
>.|TRBV6-5|TRBJ1-2|TRBD1
CASSWGQGGGYTF
TGTGCCAGCAGTTGGGGACAGGGAGGTGGCTACACCTTC
>.|TRBV19|TRBJ1-3|.
CASRRFSGNTIYF
TGTGCCAGTAGGAGGTTCTCTGGAAACACCATATATTTT
>.|TRBV5-1|TRBJ1-1|TRBD1
CASSLRDRSRNTEAFF
TGCGCCAGCAGCTTGAGGGACAGGTCCAGGAACACTGAAGCTTTCTTT
>.|TRBV7-2|TRBJ1-4|TRBD1
CASSLFRQGLGEKLFF
TGTGCCAGCAGCTTATTTCGACAGGGGCTGGGGGAAAAACTGTTTTTT
>.|TRBV6-5|TRBJ1-6|TRBD1
CASSPDRGTPLHF
TGTGCCAGCAGCCCCGACAGGGGCACACCCCTCCACTTT
>.|TRBV5-1|TRBJ1-6|.
CASSLVRGDPSYNSPLHF
TGCGCCAGCAGCTTGGTACGGGGGGATCCATCCTATAATTCACCCCTCCACTTT
>.|TRBV25-1|TRBJ1-2|.
CASSDPGVLRGYTF
TGTGCCAGCAGTGACCCAGGGGTCCTTCGGGGCTACACCTTC